A single sample gave rise to the 18 T cell receptor beta chains below, sequenced in a study of immune cell composition in non-small cell lung cancer. Repertoires were generated with immunoSEQ multiplex PCR, while TCRdb's copy carries only in-frame clones and drops some. This sample has 2,400 or so clones, with approximately 84% found just once. Sequenced: lung tumor tissue. The receptors derive from a human donor with non-small cell lung cancer.

V is TRBV10-2 and J is TRBJ1-2; weak D call: TRBD1 (6 bases). This CDR3 spans 15 amino acids. Trimming removed 2 bases at V and 0 bases at J, with 10 bases between. Germline assignment: CDR1 WSHSY and CDR2 SAAADI. The CDR3, as DNA: TGCGCCAGCAGTGAGGAAGGGACATCTAACTATGGCTACACCTTC. Translated: CASSEEGTSNYGYTF.

The rearrangement uses TRBV27 and TRBJ1-2, with 7 bases fitting TRBD1. The CDR3 extends over 14 amino acids. CDR1 is MNHEY, CDR2 SMNVEV, per germline (reference sequence). V lost 0 bases to trimming and J lost 8 bases; unmatched junction nucleotides: 6. CDR3 sequence (DNA): TGTGCCAGCAGTTTATCGCGACAGGGTAGCGGCTACACCTTC. Translation gives CASSLSRQGSGYTF.

In this sample, this clone turned up a few times. V is TRBV4-1 and J is TRBJ2-5, with TRBD1 matching over 7 bases. J was trimmed by 4 bases and V by 4 bases; bases with no gene match: 6. This CDR3 has 14 amino acids. The germline V gene encodes CDR1 MGHRA and CDR2 YSYEKL. CDR3 residues: CASSPTDRPETQYF. The CDR3 DNA follows: TGCGCCAGCAGCCCTACGGACAGGCCAGAGACCCAGTACTTC.

This clone was found a few times. The chain combines TRBV5-8 with TRBJ2-7; 8 nucleotides align to TRBD2. This CDR3 comprises 15 residues. CDR1 and CDR2 (germline): SGHTS, YDEGEE. The junction had 10 bases not matched to a gene; V was cut back by 2 bases and J by 6 bases. The CDR3 spells CASSLTPRGGVEQYF. DNA for the CDR3: TGTGCCAGCAGCTTAACCCCACGGGGGGGGGTCGAGCAGTACTTC.

The chain combines TRBV18 with TRBJ1-6; D is perhaps TRBD1 (6 bases). Germline loops: CDR1 KGHSH, CDR2 LQKENI. V was pared by 0 bases and J by 6 bases, with 15 bases between. The CDR3 length is 17 residues. The chain's CDR3 is CASSPPTGKALNSPLHF. CDR3 bases: TGTGCCAGCTCACCACCCACAGGGAAGGCCCTTAATTCACCCCTCCACTTT.

V gene TRBV10-3 combines with J gene TRBJ1-6; 8 bases align to TRBD1. The CDR3 has 15 amino acids. J was trimmed by 5 bases and V by 6 bases; bases with no gene match: 6. CDR1 and CDR2 from the germline V gene are ENHRY and SYGVKD. The CDR3: CAIRAVTGDNSPLHF. CDR3 in DNA: TGTGCCATCAGGGCCGTGACAGGGGATAATTCACCCCTCCACTTT.

The V and J genes are TRBV7-2 and TRBJ1-4; D remains ambiguous. This CDR3 region has 18 residues. Germline V CDR1 and CDR2: SGHTA, FQGNSA. The V end was cut by 5 bases, the J end by 0 bases, with 19 bases between. This chain's CDR3 is CASSVRQFDRATNEKLFF. CDR3 in DNA: TGTGCCAGCAGCGTTAGACAATTCGACCGAGCAACTAATGAAAAACTGTTTTTT.

This chain connects TRBV19 to TRBJ2-2; 8 bases match TRBD1. J gave up 3 bases and V 1 base, and 4 bases lay outside the gene matches. This CDR3 is 16 amino acids long. Germline V gives CDR1 LNHDA, CDR2 SQIVND (reference sequence). The CDR3 DNA is TGTGCCAGTAGTATAGCCCAGGGGGCGGACACCGGGGAGCTGTTTTTT. It is translated as CASSIAQGADTGELFF.

V and J are TRBV18 and TRBJ2-1; D is perhaps TRBD2 (6 bases). Trimming took off 4 bases at V and 9 bases at J, with 16 bases between the two ends. The CDR3 spans 14 residues. Germline V gene sequence: CDR1 KGHSH, CDR2 LQKENI. The CDR3, as DNA: TGTGCCAGCTCACAATCCGGGGGAGTGGTTGAGCAGTTCTTC. Translation: CASSQSGGVVEQFF.

CDR3 region: CASSHVRGHEKLFF. CDR3 nucleotides: TGTGCCAGCAGCCATGTCAGGGGGCATGAAAAACTGTTTTTT. The rearrangement joins TRBV7-9 to TRBJ1-4; 8 nucleotides align to TRBD1. The junction had 5 bases not matched to a gene; V was cut back by 5 bases and J by 6 bases. The germline V gene encodes CDR1 SEHNR and CDR2 FQNEAQ (reference sequence). There are 14 residues in the CDR3.

This clone was found once. J is TRBJ2-7 and V is TRBV19; no reliable D call. V was trimmed by 3 bases and J by 5 bases, leaving 11 bases between them. Germline assignment: CDR1 LNHDA and CDR2 SQIVND (reference sequence). This CDR3 region has 13 residues. CDR3 in DNA: TGTGCCAGTAGTATTATCGGGTCAGACGAGCAGTACTTC. As protein: CASSIIGSDEQYF. The full variable domain, with the rest looked up from reference TRBV19 and TRBJ2-7, is DGGITQSPKYLFRKEGQNVTLSCEQNLNHDAMYWYRQDPGQGLRLIYYSQIVNDFQKGDIAEGYSVSREKKESFPLTVTSAQKNPTAFYLCASSIIGSDEQYFGPGTRLTVT.

The gene calls are TRBV19 and TRBJ2-3, with 9 bases lining up with TRBD1. Germline lookup yields CDR1 LNHDA and CDR2 SQIVND (reference sequence). This CDR3 is 15 amino acids long. The junction had 2 bases not matched to a gene; V was cut back by 2 bases and J by 2 bases. This CDR3 is CASSIRTGDTDTQYF. The CDR3 coding sequence is TGTGCCAGTAGTATAAGGACAGGGGACACAGATACGCAGTATTTT. Looking up the rest from reference TRBV19 and TRBJ2-3 gives the full variable domain: DGGITQSPKYLFRKEGQNVTLSCEQNLNHDAMYWYRQDPGQGLRLIYYSQIVNDFQKGDIAEGYSVSREKKESFPLTVTSAQKNPTAFYLCASSIRTGDTDTQYFGPGTRLTVL.

This chain links TRBV6-5 with TRBJ1-1; TRBD1 might be the D (6 bases). This CDR3 comprises 16 residues. Germline CDR1 MNHEY, CDR2 SVGAGI. The ends were cut back, 0 bases at V and 8 bases at J, with 19 bases in the middle. The DNA for the CDR3 is TGTGCCAGCAGTTACTCCCTCGACGCTTACACAGGGGAAGCTTTCTTT. Translation: CASSYSLDAYTGEAFF.

This sequence joins TRBV15 and TRBJ2-3; 7 bases agree with TRBD1. This CDR3 comprises 15 residues. With 3 bases clipped from V and 2 bases from J, the junction kept 5 bases outside the gene matches. Germline V CDR1 and CDR2: LNHNV, YYDKDF (reference sequence). The CDR3 coding sequence is TGTGCCACCAGCAGCGAGACAGGGATCACAGATACGCAGTATTTT. Its translation: CATSSETGITDTQYF.

This clone has more than one count but fewer than ten. The V gene is TRBV5-1, the J gene TRBJ2-7, with D perhaps matching TRBD1 (6 bases). The V end was cut by 2 bases, the J end by 3 bases, with 9 bases between. Germline CDR1 is SGHRS and CDR2 is YFSETQ. This CDR3 is 13 amino acids long. CDR3 amino acids: CASSLRDIYEQYF. The DNA for the CDR3 is TGCGCCAGCAGCTTACGGGACATCTACGAGCAGTACTTC.

The rearrangement uses TRBV9 and TRBJ2-2; 10 bases map to TRBD1. Germline V CDR1 and CDR2: SGDLS, YYNGEE. This CDR3 has 17 residues. V trimming: 3 bases; J trimming: 5 bases; junction bases outside the gene matches: 10. The CDR3 sequence is CASSEGDRGQGTGELFF. CDR3 bases: TGTGCCAGCAGCGAGGGTGACAGGGGGCAAGGGACCGGGGAGCTGTTTTTT.

The chain combines TRBV5-5 with TRBJ2-7; 7 bases agree with TRBD2. Germline V lookup: CDR1 SGHKS, CDR2 YYEKEE (reference sequence). CDR3 length: 14 residues. V dropped 2 bases and J dropped 4; count of bases not matched to a gene: 6. The CDR3 bases are TGTGCCAGCAGCTTCGGGCAGGGAGGGTACGAGCAGTACTTC. Amino acid sequence: CASSFGQGGYEQYF.

With respect to this clone: An end of the junction differs from the germline gene, which may be a read error. The chain is built from TRBV7-8 and TRBJ2-7, with 7 nucleotides matching TRBD2. Germline V gene data show CDR1 as SGHVS and CDR2 as FQNEAQ. This CDR3 is 16 amino acids long. CDR3 in amino acids: CASSLVGASGSHEQYF. Written as DNA, the CDR3 is TGTGCCAGCAGCTTGGTTGGGGCTAGCGGCTCCCACGAGCAGTACTTC.